The rows below give T cell receptor beta chains drawn from one sample of a study of shared clonotypes between healthy human individuals. This table comes from immunoSEQ multiplex PCR, and its TCRdb copy is limited to in-frame clones, with some not included. The repertoire includes 780,000 or so clones, around 77% of them detected once, and less than 2% sits in the top ten. Sequencing was done on a sample of memory CD4+ T cells sorted from blood. All receptors derive from a woman under 40 in good health. Both conserved end residues are part of each CDR3. The order of the fields is D gene, J gene, V gene, CDR3 length, clone size, CDR3 protein, CDR3 DNA. D genes are given only for firm matches. Not every row has a clone size; where given, it reads once, few, many or a size class.

TRBD2	TRBJ2-1	TRBV7-3	15	NA	CASSILAGRYNEQFF	TGTGCCAGCAGCATACTAGCGGGGAGATACAATGAGCAGTTCTTC
TRBD2	TRBJ2-7	TRBV7-9	15	NA	CASSVGGGSSYEQYF	TGTGCCAGCAGCGTGGGGGGAGGGAGCTCCTACGAGCAGTACTTC
NA	TRBJ2-2	TRBV19	10	few	CGGLGGELFF	TGTGGAGGGCTTGGCGGGGAGCTGTTTTTT
TRBD1	TRBJ2-5	TRBV19	15	NA	CASRPGQGLFETQYF	TGTGCCAGTAGGCCAGGACAGGGTTTGTTCGAGACCCAGTACTTC
NA	TRBJ1-4	TRBV6-5	13	NA	CASNSTFRDQLFF	TGTGCCAGCAATTCCACGTTCAGGGACCAACTGTTTTTT
NA	TRBJ1-1	TRBV7-7	13	NA	CASSPRLGAEAFF	TGTGCCAGCAGCCCCCGACTTGGGGCTGAAGCTTTCTTT
TRBD2	TRBJ2-7	TRBV10-2	13	NA	CASRTSGTYEQYF	TGCGCCAGCAGAACTAGCGGTACCTACGAGCAGTACTTC
NA	TRBJ2-1	TRBV5-1	15	NA	CASSFSVSSYNEQFF	TGCGCCAGCAGCTTTAGCGTTAGCTCCTACAATGAGCAGTTCTTC
TRBD2	TRBJ2-1	TRBV9	17	NA	CASSVSGSVQSYNEQFF	TGTGCCAGCAGCGTTAGCGGGAGTGTTCAGTCCTACAATGAGCAGTTCTTC
TRBD1	TRBJ2-7	TRBV6-5	15	few	CASSYGQGRAYEQYF	TGTGCCAGCAGTTACGGACAGGGGAGGGCCTACGAGCAGTACTTC
NA	TRBJ2-3	TRBV20-1	11	NA	CSGVGRDTQYF	TGCAGTGGTGTGGGGCGAGATACGCAGTATTTT
NA	TRBJ2-7	TRBV29-1	14	NA	CSVTGDSPPYEQYF	TGCAGCGTTACCGGGGACTCTCCCCCGTACGAGCAGTACTTC
NA	TRBJ1-5	TRBV6-6	14	NA	CASRGNGNNQPQHF	TGTGCCAGCAGGGGCAACGGAAACAATCAGCCCCAGCATTTT
NA	TRBJ2-1	TRBV5-1	17	NA	CASSLGTQGSSYNEQFF	TGCGCCAGCAGCTTGGGGACACAGGGAAGCTCCTACAATGAGCAGTTCTTC
TRBD2	TRBJ2-7	TRBV6-6	13	NA	CASAVAGDYEQYF	TGTGCCAGCGCAGTAGCGGGAGACTACGAGCAGTACTTC
NA	TRBJ1-5	TRBV7-2	17	NA	CASTKREDSDSNQPQHF	TGTGCCAGCACCAAGAGGGAGGACAGCGATAGCAATCAGCCCCAGCATTTT
NA	TRBJ1-5	TRBV28	14	NA	CASSLWGGEQPQHF	TGTGCCAGCAGTTTGTGGGGAGGGGAACAGCCCCAGCATTTT
NA	TRBJ2-1	TRBV21-1	17	NA	CASSKSVLAGVHNEQFF	TGTGCCAGCAGCAAATCCGTACTAGCGGGAGTCCACAATGAGCAGTTCTTC
TRBD1	TRBJ1-1	TRBV10-3	13	NA	CAISGQGGDGAFF	TGTGCCATCAGTGGACAGGGTGGGGATGGGGCTTTCTTT
NA	TRBJ1-1	TRBV5-8	14	NA	CASRGGRWSGEAFF	TGTGCCAGCAGAGGGGGTAGGTGGAGCGGGGAAGCTTTCTTT
NA	TRBJ2-7	TRBV10-3	12	NA	CAISEVSYEQYF	TGTGCCATCAGTGAGGTCTCCTACGAGCAGTACTTC
NA	TRBJ2-2	TRBV9	12	few	CASKGDTGELFF	TGTGCCAGCAAGGGAGACACCGGGGAGCTGTTTTTT
NA	TRBJ2-1	TRBV5-1	14	once	CASSETGVYNEQFF	TGCGCCAGCAGTGAGACAGGAGTGTACAATGAGCAGTTCTTC
NA	TRBJ2-3	TRBV5-1	11	few	CATTITDTQYF	TGCGCCACCACAATCACAGATACGCAGTATTTT
NA	TRBJ2-1	TRBV29-1	13	once	CSVDGTGNNEQFF	TGCAGCGTTGATGGGACTGGGAACAATGAGCAGTTCTTC
TRBD1	TRBJ1-2	TRBV29-1	13	NA	CSVAGQPNYGYTF	TGCAGCGTGGCGGGACAGCCTAACTATGGCTACACCTTC
NA	TRBJ2-1	TRBV9	15	NA	CASSPRGDSYNEQFF	TGTGCCAGCAGTCCAAGGGGGGACTCCTACAATGAGCAGTTCTTC
NA	TRBJ2-1	TRBV21-1	15	NA	CAGAGTRVSYNEQFF	TGTGCCGGAGCCGGGACTAGGGTTTCCTACAATGAGCAGTTCTTC
NA	TRBJ2-7	TRBV2	15	NA	CASSEALLDSYEQYF	TGTGCCAGCAGTGAAGCGTTACTGGACAGCTACGAGCAGTACTTC
NA	TRBJ2-3	TRBV5-1	13	few	CASAEGSTDTQYF	TGCGCCAGTGCGGAGGGAAGCACAGATACGCAGTATTTT
NA	TRBJ2-5	TRBV29-1	11	once	CSVYRGETQYF	TGCAGCGTTTATAGGGGGGAGACCCAGTACTTC
TRBD2	TRBJ2-4	TRBV4-2	19	NA	CASSQEALGGGIAKNIQYF	TGTGCCAGCAGCCAAGAGGCCCTCGGCGGGGGAATAGCCAAAAACATTCAGTACTTC
TRBD1	TRBJ2-5	TRBV4-1	14	NA	CASSRQGSVETQYF	TGCGCCAGCAGTCGACAGGGAAGTGTGGAGACCCAGTACTTC
TRBD2	TRBJ2-3	TRBV5-4	17	NA	CASSGYGLAGGGDTQYF	TGTGCCAGCAGCGGCTATGGACTAGCGGGGGGAGGAGATACGCAGTATTTT
TRBD2	TRBJ2-3	TRBV5-1	15	few	CASSLSQRELDTQYF	TGCGCCAGCAGCCTCTCCCAGCGGGAGTTAGATACGCAGTATTTT
NA	TRBJ2-7	TRBV5-1	13	NA	CASRGEGGNEQYF	TGCGCCAGCAGGGGGGAAGGGGGAAACGAGCAGTACTTC
TRBD2	TRBJ2-7	TRBV15	17	NA	CATSRSRTSGSTYEQYF	TGTGCCACCAGCAGAAGCCGGACTAGCGGGAGTACCTACGAGCAGTACTTC
NA	TRBJ2-7	TRBV7-9	14	few	CASSLAGLSEKQYF	TGTGCCAGCAGCTTAGCGGGACTGTCTGAGAAGCAGTACTTC
NA	TRBJ2-1	TRBV5-1	16	NA	CASSLVSGSPYNEQFF	TGCGCCAGCAGCTTGGTTTCAGGGTCCCCCTACAATGAGCAGTTCTTC
TRBD1	TRBJ1-1	TRBV6-5	16	NA	CASSYYGQGAHTEAFF	TGTGCCAGCAGTTACTACGGACAGGGGGCCCACACTGAAGCTTTCTTT
NA	TRBJ1-1	TRBV5-4	15	NA	CASSPGGRSPSEAFF	TGTGCCAGCAGCCCGGGCGGTAGGTCTCCAAGTGAAGCTTTCTTT
NA	TRBJ2-1	TRBV7-2	18	NA	CASSLANSRSDAYNEQFF	TGTGCCAGCAGCTTAGCAAATTCGCGTTCCGACGCCTACAATGAGCAGTTCTTC
NA	TRBJ2-5	TRBV5-4	15	NA	CASSLAPRDEETQYF	TGTGCCAGCAGCTTGGCCCCCAGGGATGAAGAGACCCAGTACTTC
NA	TRBJ2-1	TRBV6-1	14	NA	CASSRDPNGNEQFF	TGTGCCAGCAGCCGGGATCCCAATGGCAATGAGCAGTTCTTC
NA	TRBJ2-5	TRBV2	14	NA	CASSSEAGQETQYF	TGTGCCAGCAGTTCGGAGGCAGGTCAAGAGACCCAGTACTTC
TRBD1	TRBJ2-2	TRBV30	14	NA	CAWSRGRNTGELFF	TGTGCCTGGAGTAGGGGGCGAAACACCGGGGAGCTGTTTTTT
NA	TRBJ2-7	TRBV6-5	13	few	CASRNGQGYEQYF	TGTGCCAGCAGAAATGGGCAGGGCTACGAGCAGTACTTC
NA	TRBJ2-6	TRBV7-3	13	NA	CASSPPGANVLTF	TGTGCCAGCAGCCCTCCCGGGGCCAACGTCCTGACTTTC
NA	TRBJ2-3	TRBV11-2	14	once	CASSPWTVGDTQYF	TGTGCCAGCAGCCCCTGGACAGTGGGAGATACGCAGTATTTT
TRBD1	TRBJ1-3	TRBV5-1	15	NA	CASSFAGGPGNTIYF	TGCGCCAGCAGCTTCGCAGGGGGACCTGGAAACACCATATATTTT
TRBD1	TRBJ1-2	TRBV28	15	NA	CASSLSGTAGGGYTF	TGTGCCAGCAGTTTATCTGGGACAGCCGGGGGTGGCTACACCTTC
TRBD2	TRBJ2-5	TRBV30	13	NA	CAWNTAGQETQYF	TGTGCCTGGAATACAGCGGGACAAGAGACCCAGTACTTC
TRBD1	TRBJ2-7	TRBV7-9	14	many	CASSSRTGSYEQYF	TGTGCCAGCAGCTCCAGGACAGGCTCCTACGAGCAGTACTTC
NA	TRBJ2-2	TRBV5-8	17	NA	CASSLRSGLQNTGELFF	TGTGCCAGCAGCTTGAGGTCAGGACTACAGAACACCGGGGAGCTGTTTTTT
NA	TRBJ2-7	TRBV5-4	14	NA	CASSLGGSSYEQYF	TGTGCCAGCAGCTTGGGGGGGAGCTCCTACGAGCAGTACTTC
NA	TRBJ1-2	TRBV5-6	13	NA	CASSSSGAPGYTF	TGTGCCAGCAGCTCCTCTGGGGCGCCGGGCTACACCTTC
TRBD1	TRBJ2-3	TRBV7-9	14	NA	CASSRTGGTDTQYF	TGTGCCAGCAGTCGAACAGGGGGCACAGATACGCAGTATTTT